This T cell receptor (beta chain) was sequenced for a study of cytomegalovirus exposure and HLA in healthy donors. Study outcomes and limitations: Reportedly, a later analysis found an Asian-associated ancestry cluster had fewer N-insertions than the roughly 700-donor mean. A later analysis linked a missense DCLRE1C variant to TCR beta V- and J-gene trimming.

Concerning this clone: The antigen remains unidentified.

PCR involved 60 Vbeta and 13 Jbeta primers. TCRdb's copy holds only in-frame clones and misses some; the assay was immunoSEQ multiplex PCR. The sample consists of 100,000 to 130,000 clones, around 72% of them appearing once. The sequence derives from a woman aged 40-49 years in good health and CMV-seropositive. The sequenced sample was PBMCs.

CDR3: CASIRDRVIDTQYF. In DNA, the CDR3 is TGTGCCAGCATCCGGGACAGGGTTATAGATACGCAGTATTTT. The J gene is TRBJ2-3, the V gene TRBV6-1, with 9 bases aligning to TRBD1. CDR3 length: 14 amino acids. V lost 7 bases and J lost 5; bases outside the gene matches: 7. CDR1 and CDR2 (germline): MNHNS, SASEGT.